The source of this TCR beta chain is a study of T cell repertoires in ileal Crohn's disease. For the study at large: Operated complications were stricturing disease (61%) and penetrating disease (roughly 39%). Study-wide findings and caveats: Endoscopic recurrence occurred in every patient whose clonality exceeded 26.8%. Sorted CD8 T cells held more high-frequency clones than CD4.

Germline V gene sequence: CDR1 SGHNT, CDR2 YENEEA. The CDR3 totals 15 residues. The J segment lost 9 bases and the V segment lost 1 base, leaving 4 bases of the junction unmatched. This table comes from immunoSEQ multiplex PCR, and its TCRdb copy is limited to in-frame clones, with some not included. This table holds roughly 30,000 clones, around 77% found once. Notes on this clone: Its antigen is not identified.

The sequenced material came from ileal tissue. This clonotype was obtained from an adult with Crohn's disease. The V call is TRBV11-3, the J call TRBJ2-1; 12 bases align to TRBD2. In nucleotides, the CDR3 is TGTGCCAGCAGCTTAGCAGGACTAGCGGGGAGTGAGCAGTTCTTC. This encodes CASSLAGLAGSEQFF.